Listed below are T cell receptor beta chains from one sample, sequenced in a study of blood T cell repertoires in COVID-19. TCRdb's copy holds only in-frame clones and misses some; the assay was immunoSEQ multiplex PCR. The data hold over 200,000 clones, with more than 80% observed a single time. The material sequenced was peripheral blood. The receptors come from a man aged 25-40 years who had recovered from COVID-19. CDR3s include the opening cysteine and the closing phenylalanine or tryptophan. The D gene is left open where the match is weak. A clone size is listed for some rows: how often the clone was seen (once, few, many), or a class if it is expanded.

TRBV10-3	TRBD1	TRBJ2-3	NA	CAISEQGASTDTQYF	TGTGCCATCAGTGAACAGGGGGCGAGCACAGATACGCAGTATTTT
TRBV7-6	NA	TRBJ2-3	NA	CASSLGRNTQYF	TGTGCCAGCAGCTTAGGGCGGAATACGCAGTATTTT
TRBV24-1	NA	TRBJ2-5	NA	CATGEGPGETQYF	TGTGCCACCGGCGAGGGCCCGGGGGAGACCCAGTACTTC
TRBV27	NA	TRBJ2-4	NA	CASQDRLAKNIQYF	TGTGCCAGCCAAGACAGATTAGCCAAAAACATTCAGTACTTC
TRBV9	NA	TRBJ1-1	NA	CASSVVPRGGTEAFF	TGTGCCAGCAGCGTAGTCCCACGAGGGGGCACTGAAGCTTTCTTT
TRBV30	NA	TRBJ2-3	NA	CAWSVRVEQLPSTQYF	TGTGCCTGGAGTGTCCGGGTGGAACAATTGCCTAGTACGCAGTATTTT
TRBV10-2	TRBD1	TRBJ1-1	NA	CASSGRRAGGDTEAFF	TGCGCCAGCAGTGGCCGGCGTGCAGGGGGCGACACTGAAGCTTTCTTT
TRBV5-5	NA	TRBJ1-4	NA	CASSDPRGRSEKLFF	TGTGCCAGCAGCGACCCGCGGGGAAGGAGTGAAAAACTGTTTTTT
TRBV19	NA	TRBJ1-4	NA	CASSPSVGRGKLFF	TGTGCCAGTAGTCCCTCCGTGGGGCGTGGAAAACTGTTTTTT
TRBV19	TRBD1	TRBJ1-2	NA	CASSTHTGTASRGYTF	TGTGCCAGTAGTACACATACCGGGACAGCTTCTCGCGGCTACACCTTC
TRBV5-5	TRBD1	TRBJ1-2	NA	CASSWTGEYGYTF	TGTGCCAGCAGCTGGACAGGGGAATATGGCTACACCTTC
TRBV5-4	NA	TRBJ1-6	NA	CASSPKGPFSPLHF	TGTGCCAGCAGCCCCAAGGGGCCCTTTTCACCCCTCCACTTT
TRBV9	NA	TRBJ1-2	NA	CASSVVGEDYGYTF	TGTGCCAGCAGCGTCGTCGGAGAGGACTATGGCTACACCTTC
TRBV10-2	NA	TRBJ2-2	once	CASNIPQGNGAGGELFF	TGCGCCAGCAATATCCCGCAGGGCAACGGAGCAGGCGGGGAGCTGTTTTTT
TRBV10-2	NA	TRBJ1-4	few	CASSPERLRQEKLFF	TGCGCCAGCAGTCCGGAGAGGCTTCGTCAGGAAAAACTGTTTTTT
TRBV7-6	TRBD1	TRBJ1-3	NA	CASSPGGSFSGNTIYF	TGTGCCAGCAGCCCAGGGGGGTCCTTCTCTGGAAACACCATATATTTT
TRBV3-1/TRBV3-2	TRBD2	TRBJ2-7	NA	CASSQDLRGSLSYEQYF	TGTGCCAGCAGCCAAGATCTGCGGGGGTCCCTTTCCTACGAGCAGTACTTC
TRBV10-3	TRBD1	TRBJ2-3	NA	CAIGTATNTDTQYF	TGTGCCATCGGGACAGCTACAAACACAGATACGCAGTATTTT
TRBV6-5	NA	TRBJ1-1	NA	CASSYGSGVGGTEAFF	TGTGCCAGCAGTTACGGGTCGGGGGTAGGAGGAACTGAAGCTTTCTTT
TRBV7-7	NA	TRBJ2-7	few	CASSLAQGSEQYF	TGTGCCAGCAGCTTAGCGCAGGGTAGCGAGCAGTACTTC
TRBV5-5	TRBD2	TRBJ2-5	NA	CASSSGLARKETQYF	TGTGCCAGCAGCTCGGGACTAGCGAGGAAAGAGACCCAGTACTTC
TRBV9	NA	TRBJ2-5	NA	CASSVGANQQETQYF	TGTGCCAGCAGCGTAGGGGCTAACCAACAAGAGACCCAGTACTTC
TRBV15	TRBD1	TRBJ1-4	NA	CATSPDRGRSEKLFF	TGTGCCACCAGTCCCGACAGGGGGAGGAGTGAAAAACTGTTTTTT
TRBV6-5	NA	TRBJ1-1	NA	CACNQGPRAEAFF	TGTGCCTGCAATCAGGGGCCGAGGGCTGAAGCTTTCTTT
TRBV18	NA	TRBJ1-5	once	CASSPDTGNQPQHF	TGTGCCAGCTCACCGGACACCGGCAATCAGCCCCAGCATTTT
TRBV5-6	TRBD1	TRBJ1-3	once	CASSHGGTGYLGNTIYF	TGTGCCAGCAGCCACGGCGGGACAGGGTATCTTGGGAACACCATATATTTT